These 19 T cell receptor beta chains share one sample of origin, sequenced in a study of blood T cell repertoires in COVID-19. The assay was immunoSEQ multiplex PCR, and TCRdb's table has in-frame clones only and misses some. The data contain 390,000 or so clones, 75% to 90% of them seen just once; the ten biggest clones take up about 1%. Sequencing used PBMCs or T cells enriched from blood (not recorded which). The receptors were sampled from a man between 18 and 35 years old who had recovered from COVID-19.

The chain recombines TRBV19 with TRBJ1-2; D is possibly TRBD1 (5 bases). The CDR3 totals 10 residues. The germline V gene encodes CDR1 LNHDA and CDR2 SQIVND (reference sequence). The ends were cut back, 10 bases at V and 8 bases at J, with 11 bases in the middle. CDR3: CATRGVGYTF. CDR3 coding DNA: TGTGCCACCCGGGGGGTCGGCTACACCTTC.

The genes are TRBV4-3 and TRBJ2-1, with TRBD2 identical over 9 bases. V shed 1 base, J shed 7 bases, and the junction held 5 bases outside the gene matches. Germline-derived CDR1 and CDR2 are LGHNA and YSLEER. The CDR3 is 15 residues long. CDR3 protein: CASSQVAGADNEQFF. For the CDR3, the DNA is TGCGCCAGCAGCCAAGTAGCGGGAGCAGATAATGAGCAGTTCTTC.

This chain joins TRBV12-3 or TRBV12-4 and TRBJ1-2, with TRBD1 matching 9 bases. Trimming at V came to 3 bases and at J to 6 bases, leaving 2 bases not matched to a gene. The length of the CDR3 is 13 residues. Here the CDR3 DNA reads TGTGCCAGCAGTTTCAACAGGGGGCATGGCTACACCTTC. It codes for CASSFNRGHGYTF.

This clone was seen just once. This chain connects TRBV20-1 to TRBJ2-5; 11 positions match TRBD2. V trimming: 6 bases; J trimming: 3 bases; junction bases outside the gene matches: 6. Germline CDR1 and CDR2: DFQATT and SNEGSKA (reference sequence). The CDR3 contains 14 residues. CDR3: CSASILAGEETQYF. DNA of the CDR3: TGCAGTGCCAGTATACTAGCGGGAGAAGAGACCCAGTACTTC.

This clone was observed a single time. The J gene is TRBJ2-3, the V gene TRBV5-1; the D gene is possibly TRBD2 (5 bases). The germline V and J ends were trimmed by 3 bases and 0 bases, with 5 bases remaining between them. CDR1 and CDR2 (germline): SGHRS, YFSETQ. The CDR3 is 13 residues long. The DNA of the CDR3 is TGCGCCAGCAGCTCGGGGAGCACAGATACGCAGTATTTT. It encodes CASSSGSTDTQYF.

This clone was seen a handful of times. The chain recombines TRBV19 with TRBJ2-7; 9 nucleotides agree with TRBD1. V shed 8 bases, J shed 4 bases, and the junction held 9 bases outside the gene matches. The CDR3 loop spans 14 amino acids. The V gene's germline CDR1 is LNHDA and CDR2 SQIVND (reference sequence). This chain's CDR3 is CASSFGQGPYEQYF. DNA of the CDR3: TGTGCCAGTTCCTTTGGACAGGGGCCTTACGAGCAGTACTTC.

This chain links TRBV27 with TRBJ1-2; no firm D call. Germline V gene sequence: CDR1 MNHEY, CDR2 SMNVEV (reference sequence). CDR3 length: 13 residues. V was trimmed by 2 bases and J by 6 bases, leaving 10 bases between them. CDR3 in DNA: TGTGCCAGCAGTTTAACCGGGATCAATGGCTACACCTTC. Translating gives CASSLTGINGYTF.

The V call is TRBV29-1, the J call TRBJ2-4, with 11 bases aligning to TRBD2. In germline, CDR1 is SQVTM, CDR2 ANQGSEA. The CDR3 is 18 residues long. V was pared by 1 base and J by 0 bases, with 8 bases of the junction left unmatched. CDR3 amino acids: CSVEVPIGLAGAKNIQYF. DNA of the CDR3: TGCAGCGTTGAAGTACCCATTGGACTAGCGGGAGCCAAAAACATTCAGTACTTC.

The V and J genes are TRBV6-5 and TRBJ1-2; the D gene is possibly TRBD1 (5 bases). Trimming left V 6 bases short and J 8 bases short, with 16 bases between. This CDR3 region has 13 residues. Germline V gives CDR1 MNHEY, CDR2 SVGAGI. The CDR3, as DNA: TGTGCCAGCAGCCCCTACAGGATGGAAGGCTACACCTTC. This gives the protein CASSPYRMEGYTF.

This sequence joins TRBV5-6 and TRBJ1-1; 12 bases are shared with TRBD1. The CDR3 runs 16 residues. V lost 2 bases and J lost 3; bases outside the gene matches: 5. From germline, CDR1 is SGHDT and CDR2 YYEEEE. The CDR3 DNA follows: TGTGCCAGCAGCTTAGGGACAGGGGGCGCCGACACTGAAGCTTTCTTT. Translating gives CASSLGTGGADTEAFF.

The rearrangement joins TRBV7-2 to TRBJ2-1, with TRBD2 matching 10 bases. The CDR3 sequence is 14 residues long. The germline gives CDR1 SGHTA, CDR2 FQGNSA. The V and J ends lost 10 bases and 7 bases, in that order; junction bases with no gene match: 10. CDR3 amino acids: CATRDSGRANEQFF. The CDR3 nucleotides read TGTGCCACCCGCGACAGCGGGAGGGCAAATGAGCAGTTCTTC. Drawing the rest from reference TRBV7-2 and TRBJ2-1, the complete variable domain is GAGVSQSPSNKVTEKGKDVELRCDPISGHTALYWYRQSLGQGLEFLIYFQGNSAPDKSGLPSDRFSAERTGGSVSTLTIQRTQQEDSAVYLCATRDSGRANEQFFGPGTRLTVL.

The chain has TRBV24-1 and TRBJ2-1; 12 bases line up with TRBD2. The CDR3 has 16 residues. Trimming cost V 7 bases and J 3 bases; bases outside gene matches: 6. Per germline, CDR1 KGHDR and CDR2 SFDVKD. CDR3 sequence: CATSSPGLAGYNEQFF. The CDR3 DNA reads as TGTGCCACCAGCTCACCGGGACTAGCGGGCTACAATGAGCAGTTCTTC.

The chain combines TRBV6-2 or TRBV6-3 with TRBJ1-2; D call uncertain. The CDR3 length is 17 residues. Deletions cut 0 bases from V and 4 bases from J, with 18 bases between. Per germline, CDR1 MNHEY and CDR2 SVGEGT. CDR3 sequence reads: CASSYSTSLTYRYGYTF. The CDR3 region has the DNA TGTGCCAGCAGTTACTCTACATCTCTGACATATCGCTATGGCTACACCTTC.

This clone was seen more than once but under ten times. This chain connects TRBV24-1 to TRBJ2-2; 8 bases are a match to TRBD1. Germline V gene sequence: CDR1 KGHDR, CDR2 SFDVKD. CDR3 length equals 16 residues. Trimming cost V 4 bases and J 3 bases; bases outside gene matches: 6. The CDR3: CATSDPRGPHTGELFF. The CDR3, as DNA: TGTGCCACCAGTGACCCCAGGGGGCCTCACACCGGGGAGCTGTTTTTT.

The rearrangement links TRBV7-9 to TRBJ1-3; D not certain. Germline loops: CDR1 SEHNR, CDR2 FQNEAQ (reference sequence). This CDR3 has 11 residues. Between the trimmed V and J ends, which lost 5 bases and 8 bases, there was a span of 7 bases. The CDR3 DNA follows: TGTGCCAGCAGCGCCGCGGACACCATATATTTT. This translates into CASSAADTIYF. Complete variable domain (other parts from reference TRBV7-9 and TRBJ1-3): DTGVSQNPRHKITKRGQNVTFRCDPISEHNRLYWYRQTLGQGPEFLTYFQNEAQLEKSRLLSDRFSAERPKGSFSTLEIQRTEQGDSAMYLCASSAADTIYFGEGSWLTVV.

The rearrangement uses TRBV2 and TRBJ2-1, with 9 nucleotides matching TRBD2. The CDR3 is 16 residues long. CDR1 and CDR2 from the germline V gene are SNHLY and FYNNEI. V lost 2 bases and J lost 2; bases outside the gene matches: 4. The CDR3 bases are TGTGCCAGCAGTGAAATAGCGGGAGCGGCCTACAATGAGCAGTTCTTC. Its translation: CASSEIAGAAYNEQFF.

CDR3 in amino acids: CASSIDPGVNTEAFF. DNA for the CDR3: TGCGCCAGCAGTATCGACCCAGGGGTGAACACTGAAGCTTTCTTT. The gene calls are TRBV5-1 and TRBJ1-1; D is possibly TRBD1 (6 bases). The CDR3 contains 15 residues. V lost 5 bases, J lost 0 bases, and 14 bases lay in between. The V gene's germline CDR1 is SGHRS and CDR2 YFSETQ.

The chain has TRBV27 and TRBJ1-5, with a weak D call TRBD1 (6 bases). The length of the CDR3 is 13 residues. Trimming removed 6 bases at V and 4 bases at J, with 10 bases between. Germline V lookup: CDR1 MNHEY, CDR2 SMNVEV (reference sequence). The CDR3 region has the DNA TGTGCCAGCAGGGGGGCAGGTAATCAGCCCCAGCATTTT. This encodes CASRGAGNQPQHF.

The V gene is TRBV28, the J gene TRBJ1-3, with D possibly being TRBD1 (6 bases). CDR1 and CDR2 from the germline V gene are MDHEN and SYDVKM. V gave up 3 bases and J gave up 7 bases, with 25 bases separating them. This CDR3 region has 18 residues. The CDR3: CASSLPGAGELGANTIYF. CDR3 DNA sequence: TGTGCCAGCAGTTTGCCAGGGGCCGGAGAGTTAGGTGCCAACACCATATATTTT.